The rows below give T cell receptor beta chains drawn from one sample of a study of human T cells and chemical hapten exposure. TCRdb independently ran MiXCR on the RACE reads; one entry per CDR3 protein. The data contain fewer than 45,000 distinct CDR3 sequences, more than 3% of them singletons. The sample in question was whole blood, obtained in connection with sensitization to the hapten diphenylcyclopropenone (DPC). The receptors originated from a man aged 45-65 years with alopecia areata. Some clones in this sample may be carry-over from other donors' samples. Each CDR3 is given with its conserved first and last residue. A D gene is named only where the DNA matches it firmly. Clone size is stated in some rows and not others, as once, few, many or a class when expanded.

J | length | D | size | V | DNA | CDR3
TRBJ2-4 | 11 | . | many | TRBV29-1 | TGCAGCGTTGATTACTCGAACATTCAGTACTTC | CSVDYSNIQYF
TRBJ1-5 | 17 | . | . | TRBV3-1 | TGTGCCAGCAGCTCCGGCTCGGGGGTTTATAGCAATCAGCCCCAGCATTTT | CASSSGSGVYSNQPQHF
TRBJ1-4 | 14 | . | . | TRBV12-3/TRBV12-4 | TGTGCCAGCAGCCTCAGACAGTCTAATGAAAAACTGTTTTTT | CASSLRQSNEKLFF
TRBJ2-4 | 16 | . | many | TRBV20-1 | TGCAGTGCTATTAGCCCCTCCACTCACGGACTGTTAATTCAGTACTTC | CSAISPSTHGLLIQYF
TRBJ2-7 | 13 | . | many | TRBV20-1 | TGCAGTGCTAGAGGGACGGACGGCTACGAGCAGTACTTC | CSARGTDGYEQYF
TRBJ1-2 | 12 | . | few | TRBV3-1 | TGTGCCAGCAGCCAGGGCGTAACTGGCTACACCTTC | CASSQGVTGYTF
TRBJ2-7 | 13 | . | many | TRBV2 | TGTGCCAGCCAATCATCCCCCTCCTACGAGCAGTACTTC | CASQSSPSYEQYF
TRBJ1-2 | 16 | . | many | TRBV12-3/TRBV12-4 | TGTGCCAGCAGTCCCGATTCGGGGCAGGGCGTCTATGGCTACACCTTC | CASSPDSGQGVYGYTF
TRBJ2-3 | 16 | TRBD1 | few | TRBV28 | TGTGCCAGCAGCCTGGGACAGCGACCGCGCACAGATACGCAGTATTTT | CASSLGQRPRTDTQYF
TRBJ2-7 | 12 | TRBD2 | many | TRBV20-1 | TGCAGTGCCAGTAGCGGGGCCTACGAGCAGTACTTC | CSASSGAYEQYF
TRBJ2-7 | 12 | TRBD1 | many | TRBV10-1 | TGCGCCAGTCGCGGGACAGGGGACGAGCAGTACTTC | CASRGTGDEQYF
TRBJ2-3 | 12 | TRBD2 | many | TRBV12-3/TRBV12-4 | TGTGCCAGCAGTGCTAGCGGGGATACGCAGTATTTT | CASSASGDTQYF
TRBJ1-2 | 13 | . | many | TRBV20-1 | TGCAGTGCTAAGGACACCTCCTTCTATGGCTACACCTTC | CSAKDTSFYGYTF
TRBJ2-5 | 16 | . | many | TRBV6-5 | TGTGCCAGCAGTTACTCGCTAGCACGTCCTTTAGAGACCCAGTACTTC | CASSYSLARPLETQYF
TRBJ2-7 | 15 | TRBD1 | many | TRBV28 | TGTGCCAGCACCGGACTCGGACAGGGGGCGTACGAGCAGTACTTC | CASTGLGQGAYEQYF
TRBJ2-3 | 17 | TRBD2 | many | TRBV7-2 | TGTGCCAGCAGCTTAGTTTCTAGCGGGGATAGCACAGATACGCAGTATTTT | CASSLVSSGDSTDTQYF
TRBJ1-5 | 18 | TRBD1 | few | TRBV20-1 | TGCAGTGCTAGAGGGGGTTGGGACAGGGATACCGGTCGACAGCCCCAGCATTTT | CSARGGWDRDTGRQPQHF
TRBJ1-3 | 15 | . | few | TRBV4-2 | TGTGCCAGCAGCCAAGATATTGGCAGGGGTAACACCATATATTTT | CASSQDIGRGNTIYF
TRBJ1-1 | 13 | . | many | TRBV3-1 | TGTGCCAGCAGCTTCGGGTCCGGCACTGAAGCTTTCTTT | CASSFGSGTEAFF
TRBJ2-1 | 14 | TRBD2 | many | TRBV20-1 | TGCAGTGCAAAGGGCGGGGGAACCTACAATGAGCAGTTCTTC | CSAKGGGTYNEQFF
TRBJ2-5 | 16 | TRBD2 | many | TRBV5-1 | TGCGCCAGCAGCCCGGGACTAGCGGGAGCGAAAGAGACCCAGTACTTC | CASSPGLAGAKETQYF
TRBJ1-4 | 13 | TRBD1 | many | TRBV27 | TGTGCCAGCAGTCCCAGGACAGGTGAAAAACTGTTTTTT | CASSPRTGEKLFF